Listed below are T cell receptor beta chains from one sample, sequenced in a study of cytomegalovirus exposure and HLA in healthy donors. Sequenced by immunoSEQ multiplex PCR; TCRdb stores in-frame clones only, minus some. The sample yields around 98,000 clones, 60% to 80% seen once. The sequenced material came from PBMCs. The source of these receptors is a female donor in good health and CMV-seronegative. Both conserved end residues are part of each CDR3. D genes are given only for firm matches. Size tells how often a clone was seen (once, few, many) or the class of an expanded clone, and some rows leave it out.

j_gene: TRBJ1-6
v_gene: TRBV29-1
d_gene: TRBD1
abundance: few
CDR3nt: TGCAGCGTAGTGGGACAGGGGGCTAATTCACCCCTCCACTTT
CDR3aa: CSVVGQGANSPLHF

j_gene: TRBJ1-1
v_gene: TRBV30
d_gene: NA
abundance: few
CDR3nt: TGTGCCTGGACCCGACAGAACACTGAAGCTTTCTTT
CDR3aa: CAWTRQNTEAFF

j_gene: TRBJ1-1
v_gene: TRBV18
d_gene: NA
abundance: NA
CDR3nt: TGTGCCAGCTCAAGCAGGGTGAACACTGAAGCTTTCTTT
CDR3aa: CASSSRVNTEAFF

j_gene: TRBJ2-2
v_gene: TRBV27
d_gene: NA
abundance: NA
CDR3nt: TGTGCCAGCAGTCAGACCGGGGAGCTGTTTTTT
CDR3aa: CASSQTGELFF

j_gene: TRBJ2-5
v_gene: TRBV6-1
d_gene: TRBD2
abundance: once
CDR3nt: TGTGCCAGCAGCCCCCGGGACTATACGTGGGAGACCCAGTACTTC
CDR3aa: CASSPRDYTWETQYF

j_gene: TRBJ2-1
v_gene: TRBV13
d_gene: NA
abundance: NA
CDR3nt: TGTGCCAGCAGCTTACAGGAAAAAGGCCCCAATGAGCAGTTCTTC
CDR3aa: CASSLQEKGPNEQFF

j_gene: TRBJ2-2
v_gene: TRBV5-7
d_gene: NA
abundance: NA
CDR3nt: TGTGCCAGCAGCCGGACTTACACCGGGGAGCTGTTTTTT
CDR3aa: CASSRTYTGELFF

j_gene: TRBJ1-1
v_gene: TRBV7-9
d_gene: NA
abundance: NA
CDR3nt: TGTGCCAGCAGCCCATGGACTGAGGGCACTGAAGCTTTCTTT
CDR3aa: CASSPWTEGTEAFF

j_gene: TRBJ2-1
v_gene: TRBV9
d_gene: TRBD2
abundance: once
CDR3nt: TGTGCCAGCAGCGCAAGCGGGGGGCCTAGCAATGAGCAGTTCTTC
CDR3aa: CASSASGGPSNEQFF

j_gene: TRBJ2-5
v_gene: TRBV4-3
d_gene: NA
abundance: NA
CDR3nt: TGCGCCAGCAGCCAAGATGGTGAAGTGAGAGAGACCCAGTACTTC
CDR3aa: CASSQDGEVRETQYF

j_gene: TRBJ2-3
v_gene: TRBV27
d_gene: TRBD2
abundance: NA
CDR3nt: TGTGCCAGCACATCGGGACTAGCGGGCACAGATACGCAGTATTTT
CDR3aa: CASTSGLAGTDTQYF

j_gene: TRBJ2-1
v_gene: TRBV27
d_gene: NA
abundance: NA
CDR3nt: TGTGCCAGCAGTTTCGGCGGTGGTGACCGGGATGAGCAGTTCTTC
CDR3aa: CASSFGGGDRDEQFF

j_gene: TRBJ2-1
v_gene: TRBV7-9
d_gene: NA
abundance: many
CDR3nt: TGTGCCAGCAGCTTACAGATTTTCAATGAGCAGTTCTTC
CDR3aa: CASSLQIFNEQFF

j_gene: TRBJ2-7
v_gene: TRBV5-6
d_gene: TRBD1
abundance: NA
CDR3nt: TGTGCCAGCAGCCCCGGACAGGGGGCCTACGAGCAGTACTTC
CDR3aa: CASSPGQGAYEQYF

j_gene: TRBJ1-2
v_gene: TRBV28
d_gene: TRBD1
abundance: NA
CDR3nt: TGTGCCAGCAGTTTAGGGGACAGGGGATATGGCTACACCTTC
CDR3aa: CASSLGDRGYGYTF

j_gene: TRBJ2-7
v_gene: TRBV11-3
d_gene: TRBD2
abundance: NA
CDR3nt: TGTGCCAGCAGCTTGAGTTCAGGGCTAGCGGACCTCTACGAGCAGTACTTC
CDR3aa: CASSLSSGLADLYEQYF

j_gene: TRBJ2-3
v_gene: TRBV19
d_gene: TRBD1
abundance: NA
CDR3nt: TGTGCCAGTAGTCGAACCACCGGGACAGGGATCACAGATACGCAGTATTTT
CDR3aa: CASSRTTGTGITDTQYF

j_gene: TRBJ2-3
v_gene: TRBV25-1
d_gene: NA
abundance: NA
CDR3nt: TGTGCCAGCAGTGCCCTCCTGTATACGCAGTATTTT
CDR3aa: CASSALLYTQYF

j_gene: TRBJ1-2
v_gene: TRBV5-5
d_gene: TRBD1
abundance: NA
CDR3nt: TGTGCCAGCAGCTTACAGGACAGGGCCGTATCTAACTATGGCTACACCTTC
CDR3aa: CASSLQDRAVSNYGYTF